Below are 27 T cell receptor beta chains sequenced from a single sample in a study of blood T cell repertoires in COVID-19. Profiled with immunoSEQ multiplex PCR; TCRdb holds only in-frame clones, not every one. The sample lists roughly 300,000 clones; roughly 87% were seen once. The sequenced sample was PBMCs or T cells enriched from blood (not recorded which). These receptors were taken from a woman in her thirties who had recovered from COVID-19.

This clone showed up just once. The chain has TRBV27 and TRBJ2-7; D remains ambiguous. Germline-derived CDR1 and CDR2 are MNHEY and SMNVEV (reference sequence). Trimming cost V 3 bases and J 0 bases, with 6 bases left between them. This CDR3 contains 13 residues. CDR3 sequence (DNA): TGTGCCAGCAGTTTGTCCGTCTCCTACGAGCAGTACTTC. Amino acids: CASSLSVSYEQYF.

The CDR3 nucleotides are TGTGCCAGCAGCTTAACCCAGGCCCTGGAAGCTTTCTTT. The encoded protein is CASSLTQALEAFF. The genes are TRBV7-9 and TRBJ1-1; D not certain. Germline values: CDR1 SEHNR, CDR2 FQNEAQ (reference sequence). V shed 2 bases and J shed 8 bases, with 12 bases lying between them. The length of the CDR3 is 13 residues.

The gene calls are TRBV9 and TRBJ2-5; TRBD1 agrees at 8 bases. Germline-derived CDR1 and CDR2 are SGDLS and YYNGEE. The CDR3 length is 15 residues. J was trimmed by 4 bases and V by 4 bases; bases with no gene match: 9. The CDR3 region has the DNA TGTGCCAGCAGCCCCCAATCCGGGACAGGAGAGACCCAGTACTTC. It yields the protein CASSPQSGTGETQYF.

The chain links TRBV3-1 (or the pseudogene TRBV3-2) to TRBJ2-5; tentative D call: TRBD2 (7 bases). CDR1 is LGHDT and CDR2 is YNNKEL in the germline V gene (reference sequence). The CDR3 spans 16 residues. V gave up 4 bases and J gave up 9 bases, with 24 bases separating them. For the CDR3, the DNA is TGTGCCAGCAGCCGGTCGGCGGGGGCTTCCCCCAGGGCCCAGTACTTC. This encodes CASSRSAGASPRAQYF.

CDR3 nucleotide sequence: TGTGCCAGCAGCCCCGCGGGAGCGGGGGGATCCTACAATGAGCAGTTCTTC. Translating gives CASSPAGAGGSYNEQFF. The chain links TRBV7-2 to TRBJ2-1, with 9 positions matching TRBD2. Germline-derived CDR1 and CDR2 are SGHTA and FQGNSA. This CDR3 is 17 amino acids long. V shed 5 bases, J shed 1 base, and the junction held 9 bases outside the gene matches.

The chain combines TRBV11-2 with TRBJ1-2; D is uncertain. This CDR3 is built from 14 residues. The germline V gene has CDR1 SGHAT and CDR2 FQNNGV. V shed 2 bases and J shed 10 bases, with 17 bases lying between them. CDR3 nucleotide sequence: TGTGCCAGCAGCTTATCCCCTGTACTGGGAGACTACACCTTC. Its translation: CASSLSPVLGDYTF.

The chain uses TRBV4-2 and TRBJ1-2, with unresolved D. Germline V gene sequence: CDR1 LGHNA, CDR2 YNFKEQ. The CDR3 sequence is 15 residues long. V was clipped by 1 base and J by 1 base, with 10 bases between them. CDR3 sequence reads: CASSQGMGSNYGYTF. The CDR3 nucleotides read TGTGCCAGCAGCCAAGGTATGGGCAGTAACTATGGCTACACCTTC.

The chain employs TRBV30 and TRBJ1-4; TRBD1 matches at 7 bases. The CDR3 covers 13 residues. Trimming took 3 bases from V and 6 from J; bases not matched to a gene: 4. CDR1 and CDR2 (germline): GTSNPN, SVGIG (reference sequence). The CDR3 region is CAWRLTGHEKLFF. CDR3 nucleotides: TGTGCCTGGAGGTTGACAGGGCATGAAAAACTGTTTTTT.

This chain uses TRBV18 with TRBJ2-5; D is possibly TRBD2 (7 bases). The CDR3 contains 16 residues. V lost 0 bases and J lost 0, with 11 bases in between. The germline V gene encodes CDR1 KGHSH and CDR2 LQKENI. CDR3 DNA sequence: TGTGCCAGCTCACCACCGGGAGGGGGATACCAAGAGACCCAGTACTTC. Protein: CASSPPGGGYQETQYF.

The rearrangement joins TRBV6-2 or TRBV6-3 to TRBJ2-1, with 8 nucleotides matching TRBD2. V trimming: 5 bases; J trimming: 12 bases; junction bases outside the gene matches: 6. This CDR3 spans 12 amino acids. CDR1 and CDR2 from the germline V gene are MNHEY and SVGEGT. The CDR3 sequence: CASSAAGGRQFF. DNA of the CDR3: TGTGCCAGCAGTGCGGCGGGGGGAAGGCAGTTCTTC.

The V call is TRBV7-8, the J call TRBJ1-3; 8 bases map to TRBD1. The CDR3 is made up of 15 amino acids. Germline-derived CDR1 and CDR2 are SGHVS and FQNEAQ. J was trimmed by 3 bases and V by 5 bases; bases with no gene match: 6. The CDR3 protein is CASSTRGLGGNTIYF. The CDR3 bases are TGTGCCAGCAGCACCAGGGGGCTCGGTGGAAACACCATATATTTT.

The chain links TRBV6-4 to TRBJ2-3; 7 nucleotides line up with TRBD2. Germline V CDR1 and CDR2: MRHNA, SNTAGT. V dropped 6 bases and J dropped 3; count of bases not matched to a gene: 6. The CDR3 has 14 amino acids. CDR3 sequence (DNA): TGTGCCAGCAGCGTCGGACTAGGGACAGATACGCAGTATTTT. Encoded protein: CASSVGLGTDTQYF.

The V call is TRBV18, the J call TRBJ1-2; D unresolved. Per the germline V gene, CDR1 is KGHSH and CDR2 is LQKENI. The V and J ends lost 0 bases and 8 bases respectively, with 10 bases between them. This CDR3 comprises 13 residues. The CDR3 DNA is TGTGCCAGCTCACCACCGAGCCCGGGAGGCTACACCTTC. Its protein product is CASSPPSPGGYTF.

The chain uses TRBV2 and TRBJ1-3; 9 bases agree with TRBD1. Germline CDR1 SNHLY, CDR2 FYNNEI. This CDR3 has 15 residues. The ends lost 6 bases at V and 2 bases at J; junction bases unmatched: 5. The CDR3 loop is CASSLQGAAGNTIYF. As DNA, the CDR3 is TGTGCCAGCAGCCTACAGGGGGCGGCTGGAAACACCATATATTTT.

This chain links TRBV7-3 with TRBJ1-1; possible D gene TRBD1, 6 bases. V lost 0 bases to trimming and J lost 2 bases, with 7 bases between them. The CDR3 is made up of 14 amino acids. The germline gives CDR1 SGHTA, CDR2 FQGTGA. CDR3: CASSLTGTNTEAFF. CDR3 in DNA: TGTGCCAGCAGCTTAACCGGGACAAACACTGAAGCTTTCTTT.

The chain is built from TRBV30 and TRBJ1-5; 9 bases align to TRBD1. The CDR3 totals 16 residues. After removal of 0 bases from V and 7 bases from J, the junction contained 10 bases not matched to a gene. From germline, CDR1 is GTSNPN and CDR2 SVGIG (reference sequence). CDR3 residues: CAWSVSWGQGIQPQHF. The CDR3 DNA sequence: TGTGCCTGGAGTGTTTCTTGGGGACAGGGAATCCAGCCCCAGCATTTT.

The chain links TRBV3-1 (or the pseudogene TRBV3-2) to TRBJ2-5, with 10 bases aligning to TRBD2. Germline CDR1 LGHDT, CDR2 YNNKEL (reference sequence). Unmatched junction bases numbered 7, after V lost 4 bases and J lost 5 bases. The CDR3 has 15 residues. CDR3: CASSRQISGRETQYF. The CDR3 nucleotides are TGTGCCAGCAGCCGACAGATTAGCGGGAGGGAGACCCAGTACTTC.

The chain recombines TRBV30 with TRBJ1-1, with 9 bases fitting TRBD1. The germline gives CDR1 GTSNPN, CDR2 SVGIG (reference sequence). The V and J ends lost 6 bases and 1 base, in that order; junction bases with no gene match: 3. There are 13 residues in the CDR3. The CDR3 DNA sequence: TGTGCCTGTTCGACAGGGGGGAACACTGAAGCTTTCTTT. It yields the protein CACSTGGNTEAFF.

This chain connects TRBV5-6 to TRBJ1-1; TRBD1 might be the D (5 bases). This CDR3 spans 14 amino acids. The germline V and J ends were trimmed by 5 bases and 1 base, with 12 bases remaining between them. Per germline, CDR1 SGHDT and CDR2 YYEEEE. The CDR3 nucleotides read TGTGCCAGCAGTCGGCGGGGACGGAACACTGAAGCTTTCTTT. Translating it yields CASSRRGRNTEAFF.

The chain carries TRBV9 and TRBJ1-2; TRBD1 might be the D (5 bases). The V gene's germline CDR1 is SGDLS and CDR2 YYNGEE. The CDR3 contains 15 residues. V was trimmed by 0 bases and J by 5 bases, leaving 14 bases between them. The chain's CDR3 is CASSVEAGRGYGYTF. CDR3 sequence (DNA): TGTGCCAGCAGCGTAGAGGCAGGAAGGGGATATGGCTACACCTTC.

In DNA, the CDR3 is TGTGCCAGCAGTTATTTCGGGGTCAGGGGGAACTATGGCTACACCTTC. Amino acid sequence: CASSYFGVRGNYGYTF. The chain carries TRBV6-9 and TRBJ1-2; 7 nucleotides match TRBD1. The CDR3 totals 16 residues. The J segment lost 2 bases and the V segment lost 1 base, leaving 7 bases of the junction unmatched. Germline CDR1 MNHGY, CDR2 SVAAGI.

The CDR3 is CASSPNPGQGSYGYTF. The CDR3 DNA sequence: TGTGCCAGCAGCCCCAATCCGGGACAGGGTAGTTATGGCTACACCTTC. The V and J genes are TRBV6-4 and TRBJ1-2, with 9 bases matching TRBD1. This CDR3 has 16 amino acids. Germline assignment: CDR1 MRHNA and CDR2 SNTAGT. V was pared by 6 bases and J by 5 bases, with 13 bases of the junction left unmatched.

V usage is TRBV5-1 and J usage is TRBJ2-5, with 9 bases matching TRBD1. The germline V gene has CDR1 SGHRS and CDR2 YFSETQ. V trimming: 3 bases; J trimming: 2 bases; junction bases outside the gene matches: 8. The CDR3 has 16 residues. CDR3 region: CASSSLGTGLQETQYF. The CDR3 DNA reads TGCGCCAGCAGCTCCCTAGGGACAGGGCTACAAGAGACCCAGTACTTC. Together with reference TRBV5-1 and TRBJ2-5, the CDR3 gives the full variable domain: KAGVTQTPRYLIKTRGQQVTLSCSPISGHRSVSWYQQTPGQGLQFLFEYFSETQRNKGNFPGRFSGRQFSNSRSEMNVSTLELGDSALYLCASSSLGTGLQETQYFGPGTRLLVL.

Of note for this clone: Additional DNA sequences in this sample encode the identical CDR3. The chain recombines TRBV7-8 with TRBJ1-3; D is perhaps TRBD1 (6 bases). The germline gives CDR1 SGHVS, CDR2 FQNEAQ. The CDR3 is made up of 14 amino acids. V was cut by 9 bases and J by 0 bases, with 12 bases left in between. CDR3 sequence: CASNTGNSGNTIYF. The CDR3 nucleotides read TGTGCCAGTAATACAGGGAACTCTGGAAACACCATATATTTT.

CDR3 sequence (DNA): TGTGCCAGCAGCTCGGGACTAGCGGGGGTTTCTGGCAATGAGCAGTTCTTC. Translating gives CASSSGLAGVSGNEQFF. This chain connects TRBV3-1 (or the pseudogene TRBV3-2) to TRBJ2-1; 14 nucleotides match TRBD2. V dropped 5 bases and J dropped 6; count of bases not matched to a gene: 9. The CDR3 loop spans 17 amino acids. In germline, CDR1 is LGHDT, CDR2 YNNKEL (reference sequence).

Only a few counts were recorded for this clone. The chain is built from TRBV19 and TRBJ1-2; no reliable D call. CDR1 and CDR2 (germline): LNHDA, SQIVND (reference sequence). CDR3 length: 14 amino acids. V dropped 3 bases and J dropped 3 bases, with 11 bases sitting between them. CDR3 in amino acids: CASSMRQPHYGYTF. The CDR3 region has the DNA TGTGCCAGTAGTATGCGGCAGCCACACTATGGCTACACCTTC.

The J gene is TRBJ1-2, the V gene TRBV5-1; 12 bases align to TRBD1. CDR3 length: 16 residues. J lost 2 bases, V lost 4 bases, and 6 bases had no gene match. Germline V gene sequence: CDR1 SGHRS, CDR2 YFSETQ. The CDR3 nucleotides are TGCGCCAGCAGCCAGGGACAGGGGGCCGTAAACTATGGCTACACCTTC. Translation: CASSQGQGAVNYGYTF.